This TCR beta chain comes out of a study of T cells in Graves' hyperthyroidism and ophthalmopathy. Patients between 18 and 65 years old had hyperthyroidism, newly diagnosed and lasting under 2 months. Clinical symptoms, serum thyroxine, TRAb, thyroid ultrasound and orbital computed tomography established diagnosis. Study-wide results and caveats: Expanded thyroid clonotypes (above 0.001) were mostly also found in blood. The model forecast ophthalmopathy, anticipating it by a median around 6.5 months before onset.

With respect to this clonotype: Its antigen is not known.

Authors of the study amplified TCR beta CDR3 regions from RNA transcripts. Initially, a first-round RT-PCR of the TCR CDR3 employed the HTBI primer set. TCRdb called the multiplex PCR reads again in MiXCR, with one record for every CDR3 protein. The data hold fewer than 110,000 distinct CDR3 sequences, with 45% to 50% observed a single time. This CDR3 is 16 amino acids long. Germline V lookup: CDR1 WNHNN, CDR2 SYGVQD (reference sequence). V was cut by 3 bases and J by 1 base, with 13 bases left in between. Sequencing was carried out using blood. This TCR came from a man aged 35-49 years with Graves' hyperthyroidism. The chain combines TRBV10-1 with TRBJ2-1; D is perhaps TRBD1 (6 bases). The CDR3 spells CASSEWGPFSYNEQFF. In DNA, the CDR3 is TGCGCCAGCAGTGAATGGGGGCCCTTTTCCTACAATGAGCAGTTCTTC.